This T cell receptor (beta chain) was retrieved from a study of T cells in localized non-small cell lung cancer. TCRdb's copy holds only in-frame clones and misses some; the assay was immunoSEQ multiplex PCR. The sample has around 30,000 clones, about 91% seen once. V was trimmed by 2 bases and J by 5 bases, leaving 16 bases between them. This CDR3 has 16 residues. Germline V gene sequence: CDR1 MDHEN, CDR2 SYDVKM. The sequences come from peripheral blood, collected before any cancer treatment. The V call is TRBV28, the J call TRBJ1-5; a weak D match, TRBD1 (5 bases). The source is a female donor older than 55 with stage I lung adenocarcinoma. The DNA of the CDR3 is TGTGCCAGCAGTTTACCAACAGGCCTGGGGTATCAGCCCCAGCATTTT. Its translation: CASSLPTGLGYQPQHF. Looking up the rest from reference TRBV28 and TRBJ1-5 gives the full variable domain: DVKVTQSSRYLVKRTGEKVFLECVQDMDHENMFWYRQDPGLGLRLIYFSYDVKMKEKGDIPEGYSVSREKKERFSLILESASTNQTSMYLCASSLPTGLGYQPQHFGDGTRLSIL.